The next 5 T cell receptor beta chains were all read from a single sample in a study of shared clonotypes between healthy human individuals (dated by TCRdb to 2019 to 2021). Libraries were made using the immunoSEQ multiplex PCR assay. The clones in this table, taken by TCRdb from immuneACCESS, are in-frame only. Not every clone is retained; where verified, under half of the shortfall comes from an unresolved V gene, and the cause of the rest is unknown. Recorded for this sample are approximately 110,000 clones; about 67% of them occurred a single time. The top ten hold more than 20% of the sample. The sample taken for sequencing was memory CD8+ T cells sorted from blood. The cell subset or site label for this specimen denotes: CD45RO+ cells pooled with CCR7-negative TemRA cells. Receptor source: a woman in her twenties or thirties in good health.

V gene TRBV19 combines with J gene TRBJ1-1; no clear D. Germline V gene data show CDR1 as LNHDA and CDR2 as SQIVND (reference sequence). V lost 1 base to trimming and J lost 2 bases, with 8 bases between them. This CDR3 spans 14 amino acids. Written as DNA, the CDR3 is TGTGCCAGTAGTATAGGGACGGCTAACACTGAAGCTTTCTTT. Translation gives CASSIGTANTEAFF.

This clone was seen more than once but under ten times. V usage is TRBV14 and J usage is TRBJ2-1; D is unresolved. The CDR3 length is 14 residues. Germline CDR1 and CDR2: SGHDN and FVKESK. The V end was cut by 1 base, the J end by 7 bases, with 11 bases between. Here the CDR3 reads CASSQVLSWNEQFF. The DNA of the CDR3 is TGTGCCAGCAGCCAAGTGTTGAGCTGGAATGAGCAGTTCTTC.

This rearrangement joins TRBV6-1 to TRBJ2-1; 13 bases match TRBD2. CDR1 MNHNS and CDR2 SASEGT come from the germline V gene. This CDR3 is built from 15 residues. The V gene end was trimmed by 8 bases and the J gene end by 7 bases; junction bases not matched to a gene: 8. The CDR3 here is CASGMELAGGNEQFF. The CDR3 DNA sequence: TGTGCCAGCGGAATGGAACTAGCGGGAGGGAATGAGCAGTTCTTC.

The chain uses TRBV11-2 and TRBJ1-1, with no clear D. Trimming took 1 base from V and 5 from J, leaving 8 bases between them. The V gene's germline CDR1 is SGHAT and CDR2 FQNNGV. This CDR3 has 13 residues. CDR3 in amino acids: CASSLVPGTEAFF. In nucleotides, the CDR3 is TGTGCCAGCAGCTTAGTTCCGGGTACTGAAGCTTTCTTT.

Here the CDR3 reads CASSLGLNRAKNIQYF. CDR3 sequence (DNA): TGTGCCAGCAGCTTGGGGCTCAACAGAGCCAAAAACATTCAGTACTTC. The V gene is TRBV5-5, the J gene TRBJ2-4; D gene ambiguous. Trimming shortened V by 0 bases and J by 0 bases, and 10 bases separated the two germline ends. Germline V gives CDR1 SGHKS, CDR2 YYEKEE (reference sequence). This CDR3 is built from 16 residues. Using reference TRBV5-5 and TRBJ2-4 for the parts outside the CDR3, the full variable domain is DAGVTQSPTHLIKTRGQQVTLRCSPISGHKSVSWYQQVLGQGPQFIFQYYEKEERGRGNFPDRFSARQFPNYSSELNVNALLLGDSALYLCASSLGLNRAKNIQYFGAGTRLSVL.